Below, 12 T cell receptor beta chains from the same sample are listed, as sequenced in a study of shared clonotypes between healthy human individuals. Assay used: immunoSEQ multiplex PCR; TCRdb lists only in-frame clones, some missing. Of a few hundred thousand clones listed, around two thirds are singletons. The sample was memory CD4+ T cells sorted from blood. This sample's subset: CD45RA-negative fraction. Receptors originate from a man aged 25-45 years in good health.

Comments on this clone: Other DNA variants within this sample encode the same CDR3. V gene TRBV29-1 combines with J gene TRBJ2-7; D is possibly TRBD1 (6 bases). V lost 7 bases, J lost 1 base, and 11 bases lay in between. This CDR3 comprises 12 residues. From germline, CDR1 is SQVTM and CDR2 ANQGSEA. The CDR3 region is CSARTVSYEQYF. The CDR3 nucleotides read TGCAGCGCCCGGACAGTTTCCTACGAGCAGTACTTC.

The chain employs TRBV7-9 and TRBJ2-5, with 9 bases identical to TRBD2. The CDR3 is 14 amino acids. The germline V gene has CDR1 SEHNR and CDR2 FQNEAQ (reference sequence). Trimming took 5 bases from V and 4 from J; bases not matched to a gene: 5. In DNA form, the CDR3 reads TGTGCCAGCAGCCTAGGACTAGCGAGAGAGACCCAGTACTTC. It is translated as CASSLGLARETQYF.

The chain couples TRBV6-1 to TRBJ1-1; possibly TRBD1 for D (5 bases). V lost 3 bases and J 0 bases, leaving 23 bases between the germline ends. There are 19 residues in the CDR3. Germline V gives CDR1 MNHNS, CDR2 SASEGT. CDR3 bases: TGTGCCAGCAGTGACCGATCCTTCGACAGCCTGGGGATGAACACTGAAGCTTTCTTT. Protein: CASSDRSFDSLGMNTEAFF.

The rearrangement joins TRBV7-9 to TRBJ1-2, with a possible D match to TRBD1 (5 bases). Germline V gene sequence: CDR1 SEHNR, CDR2 FQNEAQ (reference sequence). V shed 1 base and J shed 4 bases, with 7 bases lying between them. This CDR3 comprises 13 residues. CDR3 sequence (DNA): TGTGCCAGCAGCTTAGGGACACCCTATGGCTACACCTTC. This gives the protein CASSLGTPYGYTF.

The V gene is TRBV5-1, the J gene TRBJ2-1; the D gene could be TRBD1 or TRBD2 (5 bases each). Germline V lookup: CDR1 SGHRS, CDR2 YFSETQ. The CDR3 is 15 amino acids. Trimming pared 0 bases from V and 10 bases from J, leaving 17 bases between. DNA of the CDR3: TGCGCCAGCAGCTTGGCCCCGGGGAACGGGGACGAGCAGTTCTTC. It encodes CASSLAPGNGDEQFF.

The chain links TRBV2 to TRBJ2-7; TRBD1 is a possible D gene (5 bases). The CDR3 is 12 amino acids. CDR1 and CDR2 (germline): SNHLY, FYNNEI. Between the trimmed V and J ends, which lost 7 bases and 1 base, there was a span of 8 bases. CDR3 protein: CASMQGSYEQYF. The CDR3 nucleotides read TGTGCCAGCATGCAGGGTTCCTACGAGCAGTACTTC.

As for this clone: The same CDR3 also results from other DNA sequences found in this sample. The rearrangement uses TRBV9 and TRBJ2-7; D not resolved. Trimming shortened V by 0 bases and J by 1 base, and 8 bases separated the two germline ends. Germline V lookup: CDR1 SGDLS, CDR2 YYNGEE. The CDR3 length is 14 residues. CDR3 amino acids: CASSVVGSSYEQYF. DNA of the CDR3: TGTGCCAGCAGCGTAGTTGGGTCGTCCTACGAGCAGTACTTC.

J is TRBJ2-5 and V is TRBV5-4, with a possible D match to TRBD1 (6 bases). Germline values: CDR1 SGHNT, CDR2 YYREEE (reference sequence). V lost 0 bases and J lost 1, with 10 bases in between. CDR3 length: 15 residues. In nucleotides, the CDR3 is TGTGCCAGCAGCTTGGAAAGGGGGTCCCAAGAGACCCAGTACTTC. Its translation is CASSLERGSQETQYF.

The rearrangement uses TRBV7-9 and TRBJ2-7; D might be TRBD1 (6 bases). CDR1 and CDR2 from the germline V gene are SEHNR and FQNEAQ (reference sequence). V lost 0 bases and J lost 0, with 15 bases in between. This CDR3 has 17 residues. The CDR3 nucleotides read TGTGCCAGCAGCTTAGCGCGGACAGCTTCATCCTCCTACGAGCAGTACTTC. Its translation: CASSLARTASSSYEQYF.

This clone has a handful of counts. The chain joins TRBV2 to TRBJ2-2; D is undetermined. This CDR3 has 13 amino acids. The germline gives CDR1 SNHLY, CDR2 FYNNEI. The V end was cut by 8 bases, the J end by 2 bases, with 9 bases between. CDR3 residues: CASGKGNTGELFF. The CDR3 nucleotides read TGTGCCAGCGGGAAAGGTAACACCGGGGAGCTGTTTTTT. Drawing the rest from reference TRBV2 and TRBJ2-2, the complete variable domain is EPEVTQTPSHQVTQMGQEVILRCVPISNHLYFYWYRQILGQKVEFLVSFYNNEISEKSEIFDDQFSVERPDGSNFTLKIRSTKLEDSAMYFCASGKGNTGELFFGEGSRLTVL.

This clone appeared a single time. The rearrangement joins TRBV5-6 to TRBJ2-6, with 7 bases matching TRBD1. From germline, CDR1 is SGHDT and CDR2 YYEEEE. The CDR3 is 17 amino acids. Germline trimming cut 4 bases from V and 2 bases from J; bases unmatched to any gene: 9. As DNA, the CDR3 is TGTGCCAGCAGCGACCGGGACAGCAGAACTGGGGCCAACGTCCTGACTTTC. Translation: CASSDRDSRTGANVLTF.

The table lists this clone with a few counts. The chain has TRBV7-9 and TRBJ2-1, with 7 bases fitting TRBD2. The CDR3 extends over 16 amino acids. Germline-derived CDR1 and CDR2 are SEHNR and FQNEAQ (reference sequence). Trimming removed 4 bases from V and 4 bases from J; junction bases left unmatched: 10. The CDR3 here is CASSSYPASGYNEQFF. CDR3 DNA sequence: TGTGCCAGCAGCTCCTACCCGGCTAGCGGTTACAATGAGCAGTTCTTC.